This is a list of T cell receptor beta chains from one sample in a study of chemoradiotherapy in HPV16-positive cancers. Data came from immunoSEQ multiplex PCR; TCRdb stores just in-frame clones and leaves some out. This table holds about 22,000 clones, just under 75% found once. This sample was obtained from a patient who underwent chemoradiotherapy. The source is a human donor with HPV-associated anogenital cancer. The CDR3 runs from the conserved cysteine through the conserved F or W. Each record gives: V gene, J gene, clone size, CDR3 protein. Clone size is not always given. Where it is, it says once, few, many or a class for expanded clones.

V: TRBV6-5
J: TRBJ1-2
size: few
CDR3: CASTRTGGNYGYTF

V: TRBV5-4
J: TRBJ1-5
size: -
CDR3: CASSLDRAFEPQHF

V: TRBV6-1
J: TRBJ2-2
size: -
CDR3: CASLDKYNTGELFF

V: TRBV5-4
J: TRBJ2-7
size: -
CDR3: CASSLASQGGLYEQYF

V: TRBV28
J: TRBJ1-1
size: -
CDR3: CASSFIRRNTEAFF

V: TRBV5-6
J: TRBJ1-3
size: -
CDR3: CASSLGGNTIYF

V: TRBV11-2
J: -
size: -
CDR3: CASSSDRGAFVTYEQYF

V: TRBV30
J: TRBJ1-2
size: -
CDR3: CAWSVQGLGGYTF

V: TRBV28
J: TRBJ2-7
size: -
CDR3: CASSLPQYEQYF

V: TRBV9
J: TRBJ2-7
size: -
CDR3: CASSVQSISYEQYF

V: TRBV15
J: TRBJ2-5
size: -
CDR3: CATSSAGLIQETQYF

V: TRBV7-8
J: TRBJ2-5
size: -
CDR3: CASSRGGQKETQYF

V: TRBV7-7
J: TRBJ2-1
size: -
CDR3: CASSLGGGSNEQFF

V: TRBV12-5
J: TRBJ2-7
size: few
CDR3: CASGLQLPSDEQYF

V: TRBV19
J: TRBJ1-3
size: -
CDR3: CASTRRTSGNTIYF

V: TRBV5-4
J: TRBJ1-5
size: -
CDR3: CASSLDRGAQPQHF

V: TRBV19
J: TRBJ1-3
size: -
CDR3: CASKAGGRVNTIYF

V: TRBV2
J: TRBJ2-7
size: -
CDR3: CASSSDRYEQYF

V: TRBV7-2
J: TRBJ2-7
size: few
CDR3: CASSSGGSSYEQYF

V: TRBV7-3
J: TRBJ2-7
size: once
CDR3: CASSLASGPSYEQYF

V: TRBV5-1
J: TRBJ1-6
size: -
CDR3: CASSLAGQERSPLHF

V: TRBV5-1
J: TRBJ1-1
size: -
CDR3: CASSLQGTEAFF

V: TRBV5-1
J: TRBJ2-1
size: -
CDR3: CASSLGGNGLREQFF

V: TRBV14
J: TRBJ1-4
size: -
CDR3: CASSQSAAAENEKLFF

V: TRBV5-4
J: TRBJ1-6
size: few
CDR3: CASRAGTVGSPLHF

V: TRBV2
J: TRBJ2-5
size: -
CDR3: CASSDPPIQETQYF

V: TRBV28
J: TRBJ1-5
size: -
CDR3: CASSGAWGNQPQHF

V: TRBV7-2
J: TRBJ2-7
size: -
CDR3: CASSSGHGVYEQYF

V: TRBV28
J: TRBJ1-2
size: -
CDR3: CASSSGTGGRGYTF

V: TRBV19
J: TRBJ2-1
size: -
CDR3: CASSIVRASGRLYNEQFF

V: TRBV30
J: TRBJ1-2
size: -
CDR3: CAWSSPGTGPWVGYTF

V: TRBV6-1
J: TRBJ2-7
size: -
CDR3: CASSEAVARTQKYF

V: TRBV30
J: TRBJ1-5
size: few
CDR3: CAWSTGQVGNQPQHF

V: TRBV19
J: TRBJ1-5
size: few
CDR3: CATTNRQSNQPQHF

V: TRBV6-1
J: TRBJ1-1
size: few
CDR3: CASIRGAPNTEAFF

V: TRBV28
J: TRBJ1-1
size: -
CDR3: CASRFLGGNTEAFF

V: TRBV15
J: TRBJ1-5
size: -
CDR3: CATSGQGASFYSNQPQHF

V: TRBV21-1
J: TRBJ2-7
size: -
CDR3: CASRRTGLPREQYF

V: TRBV15
J: TRBJ1-3
size: -
CDR3: CATSRGGGLGSGNTIYF

V: TRBV19
J: TRBJ2-2
size: few
CDR3: CASSPLDTGELFF